The following is a TCR beta chain sequence with its context. These data originate in a study of blood T cell repertoires in COVID-19. Study-wide context: Samples of COVID-19 (acute and convalescent) were obtained from the United States, Italy and Spain.

The CDR3 runs to 14 residues. Trimming pared 1 base from V and 8 bases from J, leaving 15 bases between. Germline CDR1 is SGHRS and CDR2 is YFSETQ. TCRdb's table, derived via immunoSEQ multiplex PCR, lists solely in-frame clones and lacks some. The data contain some 200,000 clones, 84% of them singletons. The J gene is TRBJ1-2, the V gene TRBV5-1; D ambiguous. The TCR originated in an elderly woman with COVID-19, enrolled during active disease. Source material: peripheral blood. The chain's CDR3 is CASSLTLVSGGYTF. The CDR3, as DNA: TGCGCCAGCAGCTTGACTTTGGTCTCGGGAGGCTACACCTTC.